This entry is about one T cell receptor beta chain. The antigen it binds to is not known. No much larger clone is present one base from it, and per-base qualities are unavailable. V is pared back by 1 base and J by 1 base, with 12 bases lying between the germline termini. For CDR1 and CDR2, the germline V gene (reference sequence) lists LNHNV and YYDKDF. The CDR3 holds 16 amino acids from the cysteine to the phenylalanine. Of all the DNA, just the CDR3 is kept, 48 bases in frame from base 1. The sample originates from a study of control samples from healthy donors and cancer patients (TCRdb year 2020). Library generation was performed with the immunoSEQ multiplex PCR assay. Here the immuneACCESS table is served through TCRdb, limited to in-frame sequences with V and J called. Missing clones are a known gap in these copies; in checked studies unresolved V genes cover under half, and the rest lacks a known reason. This sample lists about 410,000 clones; approximately 90% were detected once. The ten largest make up more than 6% of the sample.

The clonotype comes from a man between 35 and 55 years old with head and neck cancer. Source material: PBMCs. The chain joins TRBV15 to TRBJ2-3; no D gene can be assigned with confidence. The CDR3 in this case is CATSRVPGMGTDTQYF. The nucleotides read TGTGCCACCAGCAGAGTTCCTGGGATGGGCACAGATACGCAGTATTTT.